This record concerns one TCR beta chain sequence. The antigen is unknown. Profiled with immunoSEQ multiplex PCR; TCRdb holds only in-frame clones, not every one. The table includes approximately 77,000 clones, more than 90% detected once. Germline V gene sequence: CDR1 LNHDA, CDR2 SQIVND (reference sequence). V lost 4 bases to trimming and J lost 6 bases; unmatched junction nucleotides: 2. The CDR3 contains 13 residues. This sample was included in a study of T cell responses to AZD1222 COVID-19 vaccine. Study results and limitations: There were vaccine-associated CD4 TCRs across spike, dominant at 160-218 and 743-854. Rises in breadth and depth of Spike-specific TCRs came after two AZD1222 doses.

The study pooled second doses at about 4 or about 12 weeks. The sequence was collected from an adult who received the AZD1222 COVID-19 vaccine. The V and J genes are TRBV19 and TRBJ1-1; 10 bases fit TRBD1. The sequenced sample was peripheral blood, obtained 28 days after the second AZD1222 dose. This CDR3 reads CASSRQGAAEAFF. CDR3 DNA sequence: TGTGCCAGTAGTAGACAGGGGGCGGCTGAAGCTTTCTTT.